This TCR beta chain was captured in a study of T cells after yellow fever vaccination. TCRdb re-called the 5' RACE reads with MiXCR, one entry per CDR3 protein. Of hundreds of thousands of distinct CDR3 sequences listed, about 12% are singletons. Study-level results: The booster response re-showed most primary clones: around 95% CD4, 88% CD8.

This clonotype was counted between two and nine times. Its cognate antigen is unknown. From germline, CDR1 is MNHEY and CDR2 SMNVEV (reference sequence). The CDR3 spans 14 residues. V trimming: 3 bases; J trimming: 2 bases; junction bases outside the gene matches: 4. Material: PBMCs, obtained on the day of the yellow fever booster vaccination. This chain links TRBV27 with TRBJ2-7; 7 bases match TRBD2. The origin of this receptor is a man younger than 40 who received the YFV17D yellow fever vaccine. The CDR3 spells CASSFARGAYEQYF. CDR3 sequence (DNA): TGTGCCAGCAGTTTCGCCCGGGGGGCCTACGAGCAGTACTTC.